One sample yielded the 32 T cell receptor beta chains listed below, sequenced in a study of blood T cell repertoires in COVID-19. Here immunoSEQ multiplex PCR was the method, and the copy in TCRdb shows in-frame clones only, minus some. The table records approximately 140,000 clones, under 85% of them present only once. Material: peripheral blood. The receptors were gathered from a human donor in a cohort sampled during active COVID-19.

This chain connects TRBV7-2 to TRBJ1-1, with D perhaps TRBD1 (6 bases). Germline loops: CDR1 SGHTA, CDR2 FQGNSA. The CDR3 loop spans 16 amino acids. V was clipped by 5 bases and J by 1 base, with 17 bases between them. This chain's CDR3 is CASSQRGGRGNTEAFF. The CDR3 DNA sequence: TGTGCCAGCAGCCAGAGGGGGGGGCGAGGGAACACTGAAGCTTTCTTT.

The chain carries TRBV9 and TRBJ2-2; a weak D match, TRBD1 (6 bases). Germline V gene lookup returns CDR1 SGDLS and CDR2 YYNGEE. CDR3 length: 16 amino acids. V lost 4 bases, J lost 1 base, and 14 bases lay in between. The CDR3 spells CASSPRQGQNTGELFF. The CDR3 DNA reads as TGTGCCAGCAGCCCCCGCCAGGGACAGAACACCGGGGAGCTGTTTTTT.

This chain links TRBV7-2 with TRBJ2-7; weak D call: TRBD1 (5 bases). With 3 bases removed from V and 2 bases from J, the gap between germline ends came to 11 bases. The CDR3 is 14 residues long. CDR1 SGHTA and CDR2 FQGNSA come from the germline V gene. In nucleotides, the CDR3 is TGTGCCAGCAGCTTGACCTGGGGCCCCTACGAGCAGTACTTC. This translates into CASSLTWGPYEQYF.

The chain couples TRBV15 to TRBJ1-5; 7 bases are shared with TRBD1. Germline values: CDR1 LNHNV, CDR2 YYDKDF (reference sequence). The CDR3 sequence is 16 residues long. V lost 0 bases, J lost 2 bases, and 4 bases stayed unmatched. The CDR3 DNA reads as TGTGCCACCAGCAGAGATCGGCAGGGGGGCAATCAGCCCCAGCATTTT. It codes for CATSRDRQGGNQPQHF.

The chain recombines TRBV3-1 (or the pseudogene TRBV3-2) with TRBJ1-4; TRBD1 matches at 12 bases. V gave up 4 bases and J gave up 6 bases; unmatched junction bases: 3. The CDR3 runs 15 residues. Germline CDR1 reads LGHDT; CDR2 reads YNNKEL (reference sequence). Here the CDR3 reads CASSPGTGGYEKLFF. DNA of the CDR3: TGTGCCAGCAGCCCGGGGACAGGGGGCTATGAAAAACTGTTTTTT.

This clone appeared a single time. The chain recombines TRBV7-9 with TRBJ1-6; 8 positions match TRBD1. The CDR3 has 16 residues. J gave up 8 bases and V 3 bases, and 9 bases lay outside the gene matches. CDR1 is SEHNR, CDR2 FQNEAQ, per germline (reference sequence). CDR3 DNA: TGTGCCAGCAGCTTGGGGACAGGAATGGTGGATTCACCCCTCCACTTT. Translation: CASSLGTGMVDSPLHF. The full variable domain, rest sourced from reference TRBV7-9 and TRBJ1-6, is DTGVSQNPRHKITKRGQNVTFRCDPISEHNRLYWYRQTLGQGPEFLTYFQNEAQLEKSRLLSDRFSAERPKGSFSTLEIQRTEQGDSAMYLCASSLGTGMVDSPLHFGNGTRLTVT.

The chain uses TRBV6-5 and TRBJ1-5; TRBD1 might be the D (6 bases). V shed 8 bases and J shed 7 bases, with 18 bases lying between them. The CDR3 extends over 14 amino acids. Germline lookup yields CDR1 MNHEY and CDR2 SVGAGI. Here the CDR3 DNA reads TGTGCCAGCCTTGATAGGGGGGGAGAACAGCCCCAGCATTTT. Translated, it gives CASLDRGGEQPQHF.

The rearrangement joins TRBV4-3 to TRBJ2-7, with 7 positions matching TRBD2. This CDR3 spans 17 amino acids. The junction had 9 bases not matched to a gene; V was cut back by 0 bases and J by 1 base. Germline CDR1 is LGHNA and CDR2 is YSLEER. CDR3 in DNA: TGCGCCAGCAGCCAAGATTACCAAGGCGGGGGTTCCTACGAGCAGTACTTC. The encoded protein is CASSQDYQGGGSYEQYF.

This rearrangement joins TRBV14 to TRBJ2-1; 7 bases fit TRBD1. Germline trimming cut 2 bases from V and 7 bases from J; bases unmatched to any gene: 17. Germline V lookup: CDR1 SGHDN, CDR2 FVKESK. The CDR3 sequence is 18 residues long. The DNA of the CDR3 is TGTGCCAGCAGCCAAACAGGGACAGCCCTTGAGTTGGTAAATGAGCAGTTCTTC. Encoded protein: CASSQTGTALELVNEQFF.

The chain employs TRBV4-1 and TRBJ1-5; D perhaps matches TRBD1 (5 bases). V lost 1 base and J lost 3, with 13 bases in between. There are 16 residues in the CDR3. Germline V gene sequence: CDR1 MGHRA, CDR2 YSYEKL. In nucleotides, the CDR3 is TGCGCCAGCAGCCAAGGGGAGGGCAGGGCCAATCAGCCCCAGCATTTT. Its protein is CASSQGEGRANQPQHF.

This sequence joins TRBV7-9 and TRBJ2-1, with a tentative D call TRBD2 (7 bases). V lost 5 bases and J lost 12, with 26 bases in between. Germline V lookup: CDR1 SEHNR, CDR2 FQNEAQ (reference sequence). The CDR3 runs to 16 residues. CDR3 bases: TGTGCCAGCAGCCCAAGAAGCGGGGCCGAGGGGGTGACGCAGTTCTTC. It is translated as CASSPRSGAEGVTQFF.

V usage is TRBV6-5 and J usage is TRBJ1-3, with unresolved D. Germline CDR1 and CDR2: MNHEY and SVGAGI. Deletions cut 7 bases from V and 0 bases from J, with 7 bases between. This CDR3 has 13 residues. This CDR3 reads CASINYSGNTIYF. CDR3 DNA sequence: TGTGCCAGCATTAACTACTCTGGAAACACCATATATTTT.

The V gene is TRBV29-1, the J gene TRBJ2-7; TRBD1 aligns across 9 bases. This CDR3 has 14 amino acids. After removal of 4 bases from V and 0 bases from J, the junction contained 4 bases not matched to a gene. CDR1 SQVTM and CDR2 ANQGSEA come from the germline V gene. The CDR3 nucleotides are TGCAGCGTTGTAAAACAGGGGGCCTCCTACGAGCAGTACTTC. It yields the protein CSVVKQGASYEQYF.

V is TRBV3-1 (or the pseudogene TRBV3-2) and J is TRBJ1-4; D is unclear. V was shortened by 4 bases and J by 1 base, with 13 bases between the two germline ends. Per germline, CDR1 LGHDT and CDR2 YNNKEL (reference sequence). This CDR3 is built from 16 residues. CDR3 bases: TGTGCCAGCAGCCCCGGGTGGTCGGGAACTAATGAAAAACTGTTTTTT. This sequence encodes CASSPGWSGTNEKLFF.

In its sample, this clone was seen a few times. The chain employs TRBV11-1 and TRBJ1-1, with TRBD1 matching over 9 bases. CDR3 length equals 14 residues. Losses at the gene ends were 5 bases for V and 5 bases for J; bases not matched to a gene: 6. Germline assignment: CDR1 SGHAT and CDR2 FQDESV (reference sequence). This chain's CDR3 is CASSVTGGRTEAFF. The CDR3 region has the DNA TGTGCCAGCAGCGTTACAGGGGGCCGAACTGAAGCTTTCTTT.

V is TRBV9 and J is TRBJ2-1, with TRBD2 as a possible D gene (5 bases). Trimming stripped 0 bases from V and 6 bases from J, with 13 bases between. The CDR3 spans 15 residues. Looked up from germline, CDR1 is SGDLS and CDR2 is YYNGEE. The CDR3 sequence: CASSVGMAGPNEQFF. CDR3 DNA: TGTGCCAGCAGCGTAGGAATGGCGGGTCCCAATGAGCAGTTCTTC.

The CDR3 nucleotides are TGTGCCAGCAGTTCCGGGACAGCTACCGGGGAGCTGTTTTTT. Protein: CASSSGTATGELFF. The chain combines TRBV6-4 with TRBJ2-2, with 7 bases fitting TRBD1. The length of the CDR3 is 14 residues. CDR1 and CDR2 from the germline V gene are MRHNA and SNTAGT. Germline trimming cut 5 bases from V and 5 bases from J; bases unmatched to any gene: 5.

The CDR3 DNA sequence: TGTGCCAGCAGCTTAAAGCAGGGACAAGAGACCCAGTACTTC. Translation: CASSLKQGQETQYF. The V gene is TRBV7-9, the J gene TRBJ2-5; a possible D gene is TRBD1 (5 bases). The CDR3 is made up of 14 amino acids. Germline V gives CDR1 SEHNR, CDR2 FQNEAQ (reference sequence). V was trimmed by 2 bases and J by 2 bases, leaving 9 bases between them.

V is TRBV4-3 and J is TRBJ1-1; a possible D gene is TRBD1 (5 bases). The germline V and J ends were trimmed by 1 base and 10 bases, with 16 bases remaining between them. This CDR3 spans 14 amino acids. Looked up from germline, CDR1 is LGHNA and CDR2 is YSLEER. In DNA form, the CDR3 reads TGCGCCAGCAGCCAAGTTAACGCGGCCGGGGGAGCTTTCTTT. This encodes CASSQVNAAGGAFF.

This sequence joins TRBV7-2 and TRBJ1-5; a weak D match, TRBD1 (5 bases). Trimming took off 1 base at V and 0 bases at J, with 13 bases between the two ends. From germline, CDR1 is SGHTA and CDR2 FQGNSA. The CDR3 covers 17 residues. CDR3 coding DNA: TGTGCCAGCAGCTTAGTTGGGGGGGTAGATAGCAATCAGCCCCAGCATTTT. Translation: CASSLVGGVDSNQPQHF.

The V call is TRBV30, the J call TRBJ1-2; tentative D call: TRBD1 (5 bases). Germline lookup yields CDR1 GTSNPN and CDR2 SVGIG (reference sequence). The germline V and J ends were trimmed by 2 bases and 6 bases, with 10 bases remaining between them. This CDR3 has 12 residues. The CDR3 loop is CAWSNGGDGYTF. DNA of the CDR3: TGTGCCTGGAGTAACGGGGGGGATGGCTACACCTTC.

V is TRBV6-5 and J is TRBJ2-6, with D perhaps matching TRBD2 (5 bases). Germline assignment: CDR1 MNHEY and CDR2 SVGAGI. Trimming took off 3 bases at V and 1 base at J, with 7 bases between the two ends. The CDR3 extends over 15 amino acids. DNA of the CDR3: TGTGCCAGCAGTTATTCGGGGTCTGGGGCCAACGTCCTGACTTTC. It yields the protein CASSYSGSGANVLTF.

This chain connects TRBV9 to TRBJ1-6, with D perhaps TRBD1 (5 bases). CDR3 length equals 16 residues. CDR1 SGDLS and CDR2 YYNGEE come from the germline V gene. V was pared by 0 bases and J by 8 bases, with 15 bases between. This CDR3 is CASSVEQAVTYSPLHF. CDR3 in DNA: TGTGCCAGCAGCGTAGAACAGGCCGTTACGTATTCACCCCTCCACTTT.

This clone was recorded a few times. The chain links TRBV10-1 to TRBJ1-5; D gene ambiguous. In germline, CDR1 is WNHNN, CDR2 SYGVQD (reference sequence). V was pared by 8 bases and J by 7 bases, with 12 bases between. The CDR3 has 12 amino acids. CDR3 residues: CASPEGGQPQHF. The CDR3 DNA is TGCGCCAGCCCGGAAGGCGGCCAGCCCCAGCATTTT.

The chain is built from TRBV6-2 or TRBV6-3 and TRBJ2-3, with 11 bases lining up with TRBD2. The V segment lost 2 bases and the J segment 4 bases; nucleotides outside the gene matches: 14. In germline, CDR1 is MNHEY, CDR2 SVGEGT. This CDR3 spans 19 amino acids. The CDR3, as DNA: TGTGCCAGCAGTTACCTAGCGGGGGGCCCGGGCGGGTTCGCAGATACGCAGTATTTT. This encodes CASSYLAGGPGGFADTQYF.

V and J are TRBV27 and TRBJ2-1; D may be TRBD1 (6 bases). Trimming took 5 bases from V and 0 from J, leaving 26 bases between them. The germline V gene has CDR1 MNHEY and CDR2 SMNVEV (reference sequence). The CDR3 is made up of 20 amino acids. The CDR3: CASSHRYGTTSFSSYNEQFF. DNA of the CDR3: TGTGCCAGCAGTCACAGATACGGGACAACATCCTTCAGCTCCTACAATGAGCAGTTCTTC.

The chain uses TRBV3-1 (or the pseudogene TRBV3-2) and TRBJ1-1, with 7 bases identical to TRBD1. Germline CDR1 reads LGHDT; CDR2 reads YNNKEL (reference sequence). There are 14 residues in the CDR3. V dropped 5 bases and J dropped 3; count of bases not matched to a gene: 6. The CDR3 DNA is TGTGCCAGCAGCTCGCTAACAGGGGACACTGAAGCTTTCTTT. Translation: CASSSLTGDTEAFF.

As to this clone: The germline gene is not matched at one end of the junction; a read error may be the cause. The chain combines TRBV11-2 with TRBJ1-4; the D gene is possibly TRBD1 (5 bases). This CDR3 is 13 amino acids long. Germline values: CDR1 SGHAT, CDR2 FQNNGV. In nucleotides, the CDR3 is TGTGCCAGCAGCCTAGACAGTTATGAAAAACTGTTTTTT. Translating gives CASSLDSYEKLFF. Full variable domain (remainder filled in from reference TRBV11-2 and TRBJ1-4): EAGVAQSPRYKIIEKRQSVAFWCNPISGHATLYWYQQILGQGPKLLIQFQNNGVVDDSQLPKDRFSAERLKGVDSTLKIQPAKLEDSAVYLCASSLDSYEKLFFGSGTQLSVL.

The CDR3 DNA sequence: TGTGCCAGCAGCTTGGCCGGGACAGGGGTCACTCAGCCCCAGCATTTT. Translated, it gives CASSLAGTGVTQPQHF. The chain carries TRBV5-6 and TRBJ1-5; TRBD1 matches 10 bases. From germline, CDR1 is SGHDT and CDR2 YYEEEE. Germline trimming cut 0 bases from V and 6 bases from J; bases unmatched to any gene: 6. This CDR3 comprises 16 residues.

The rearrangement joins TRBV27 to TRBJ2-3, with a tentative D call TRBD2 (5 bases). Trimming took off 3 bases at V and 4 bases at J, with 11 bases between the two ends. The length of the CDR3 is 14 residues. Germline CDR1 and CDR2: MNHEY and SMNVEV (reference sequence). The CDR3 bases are TGTGCCAGCAGTTTCTCCCACGGGGCAGATACGCAGTATTTT. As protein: CASSFSHGADTQYF.

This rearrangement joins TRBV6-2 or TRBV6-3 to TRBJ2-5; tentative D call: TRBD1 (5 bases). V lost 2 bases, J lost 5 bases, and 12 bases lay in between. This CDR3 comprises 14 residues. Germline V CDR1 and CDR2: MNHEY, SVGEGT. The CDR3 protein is CASSYAGYGETQYF. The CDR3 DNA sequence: TGTGCCAGCAGTTACGCAGGGTACGGTGAGACCCAGTACTTC.

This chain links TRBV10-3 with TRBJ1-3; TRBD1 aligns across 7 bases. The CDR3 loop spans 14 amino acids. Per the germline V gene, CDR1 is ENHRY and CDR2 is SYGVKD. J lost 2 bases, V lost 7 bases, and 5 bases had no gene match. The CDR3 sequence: CAIKGGRAGNTIYF. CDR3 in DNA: TGTGCCATCAAAGGGGGCAGGGCTGGAAACACCATATATTTT.